This T cell receptor beta chain was retrieved from a study of naive and memory T cell subsets. Study results and limitations: This RNA-based method may be sensitive to activation-related transcript changes.

Ligated cDNA underwent four rounds of PCR with nested alpha and beta constant region primers and SP2. Each CDR3 protein is one row after TCRdb ran MiXCR on the UMI-ligation and nested PCR reads. The table has under 25,000 distinct CDR3 sequences, about 6.1% seen once. The germline gives CDR1 SQVTM, CDR2 ANQGSEA. There are 15 residues in the CDR3. The junction had 8 bases not matched to a gene; V was cut back by 3 bases and J by 4 bases. Specified treatment: skin biopsy from PPD injection site in Mantoux-positive individual. TCR cDNA received a 3' ligated oligonucleotide that carried a UMI. Tuberculin skin test biopsies were taken where PPD was injected in Mantoux-positive people. This clonotype was seen at least ten times. Its antigen is currently unknown.

The gene calls are TRBV29-1 and TRBJ2-7; 11 bases map to TRBD1. The specimen comprised skin, sampled from a tuberculin skin test site. The clonotype originates from an adult in good health. CDR3: CSVDWSGQGVYEQYF. The CDR3 coding sequence is TGCAGCGTTGATTGGTCGGGACAGGGGGTTTACGAGCAGTACTTC.